This T cell receptor beta chain came from a study of STAT5B mutations in CD4+ large granular lymphocyte leukemia. Turning to the study itself: Among healthy controls, a particular HLA allele went with more CDR3 'QG' motifs. Findings of the study overall: 8/27 top patient clones versus 2/35 control clones were TRBV06-family. Patient CD4-sorted repertoires stayed more clonal than healthy ones after leukemic-clone removal.

On this clone: The target antigen is unknown.

The table came from immunoSEQ multiplex PCR; TCRdb's copy has only in-frame clones and leaves some out. The sample lists under 40,000 clones, around 76% occurring once. Controls came from buffy coats of healthy blood donors. Trimming at V came to 1 base and at J to 5 bases, leaving 12 bases not matched to a gene. Germline V gives CDR1 LGHNA, CDR2 YSLEER. This CDR3 region has 17 residues. The sample comprised CD4+ T cells from blood buffy coats. This sequence was found in a human donor in good health. V and J are TRBV4-3 and TRBJ2-7, with 9 bases that match TRBD2. Here the CDR3 reads CASSQGPSGAGGHEQYF. The CDR3, as DNA: TGCGCCAGCAGCCAAGGTCCCTCGGGGGCGGGGGGGCACGAGCAGTACTTC.